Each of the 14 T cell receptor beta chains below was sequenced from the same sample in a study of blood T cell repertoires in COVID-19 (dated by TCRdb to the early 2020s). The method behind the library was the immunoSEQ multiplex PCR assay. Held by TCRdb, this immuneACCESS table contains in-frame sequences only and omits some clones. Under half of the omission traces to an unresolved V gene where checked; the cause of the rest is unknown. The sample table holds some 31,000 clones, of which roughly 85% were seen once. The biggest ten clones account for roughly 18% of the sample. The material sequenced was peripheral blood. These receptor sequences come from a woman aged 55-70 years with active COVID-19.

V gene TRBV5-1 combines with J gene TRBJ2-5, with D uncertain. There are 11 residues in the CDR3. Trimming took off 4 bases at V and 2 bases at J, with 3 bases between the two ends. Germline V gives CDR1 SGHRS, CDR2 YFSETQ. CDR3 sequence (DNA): TGCGCCAGCAGCATACAAGAGACCCAGTACTTC. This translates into CASSIQETQYF.

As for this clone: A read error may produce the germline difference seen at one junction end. CDR3 coding DNA: TGTGCCAGCACCTTAGCGGGAGGGACAGATACGCAGTATTTT. Its protein is CASTLAGGTDTQYF. The V and J genes are TRBV7-9 and TRBJ2-3; TRBD2 matches 11 bases. The CDR3 is made up of 14 amino acids. The germline V gene encodes CDR1 SEHNR and CDR2 FQNEAQ (reference sequence).

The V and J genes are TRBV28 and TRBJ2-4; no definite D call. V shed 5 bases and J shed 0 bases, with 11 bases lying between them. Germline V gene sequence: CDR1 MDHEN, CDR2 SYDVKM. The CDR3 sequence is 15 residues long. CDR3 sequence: CASSSTSLAKNIQYF. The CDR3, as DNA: TGTGCCAGCAGTAGCACCTCCCTAGCCAAAAACATTCAGTACTTC.

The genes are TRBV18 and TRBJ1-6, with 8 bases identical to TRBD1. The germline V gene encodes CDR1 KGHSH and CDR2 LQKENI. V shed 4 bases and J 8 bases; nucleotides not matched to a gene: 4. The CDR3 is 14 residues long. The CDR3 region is CASSQGQGDSPLHF. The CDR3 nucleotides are TGTGCCAGCTCACAAGGACAGGGTGATTCACCCCTCCACTTT. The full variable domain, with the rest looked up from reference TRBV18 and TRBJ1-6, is NAGVMQNPRHLVRRRGQEARLRCSPMKGHSHVYWYRQLPEEGLKFMVYLQKENIIDESGMPKERFSAEFPKEGPSILRIQQVVRGDSAAYFCASSQGQGDSPLHFGNGTRLTVT.

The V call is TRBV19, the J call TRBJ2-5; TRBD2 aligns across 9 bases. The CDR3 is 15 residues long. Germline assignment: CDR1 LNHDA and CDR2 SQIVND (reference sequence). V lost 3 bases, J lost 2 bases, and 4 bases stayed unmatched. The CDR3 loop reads CASSMGRGGQETQYF. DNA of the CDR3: TGTGCCAGTAGTATGGGGCGGGGGGGTCAAGAGACCCAGTACTTC. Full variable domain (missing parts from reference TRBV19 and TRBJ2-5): DGGITQSPKYLFRKEGQNVTLSCEQNLNHDAMYWYRQDPGQGLRLIYYSQIVNDFQKGDIAEGYSVSREKKESFPLTVTSAQKNPTAFYLCASSMGRGGQETQYFGPGTRLLVL.

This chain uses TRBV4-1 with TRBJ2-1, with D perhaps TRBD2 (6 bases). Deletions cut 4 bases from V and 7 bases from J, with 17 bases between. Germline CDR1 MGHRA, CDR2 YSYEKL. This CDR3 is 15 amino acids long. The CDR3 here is CASSPLPGAGNEQFF. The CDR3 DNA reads TGCGCCAGCAGCCCCCTACCGGGAGCTGGGAATGAGCAGTTCTTC.

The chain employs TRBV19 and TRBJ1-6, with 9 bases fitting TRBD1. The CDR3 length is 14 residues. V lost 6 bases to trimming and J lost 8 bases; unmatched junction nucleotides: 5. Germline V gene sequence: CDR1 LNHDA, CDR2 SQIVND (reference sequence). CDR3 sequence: CASSRGQGDSPLHF. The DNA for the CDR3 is TGTGCCAGTAGCCGGGGACAGGGTGATTCACCCCTCCACTTT.

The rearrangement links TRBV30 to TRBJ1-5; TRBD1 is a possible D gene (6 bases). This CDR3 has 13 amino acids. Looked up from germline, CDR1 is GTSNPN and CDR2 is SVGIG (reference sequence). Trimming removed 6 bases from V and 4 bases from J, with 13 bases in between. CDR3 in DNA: TGTGCCTGTACGGACAGTCTAAATCAGCCCCAGCATTTT. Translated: CACTDSLNQPQHF.

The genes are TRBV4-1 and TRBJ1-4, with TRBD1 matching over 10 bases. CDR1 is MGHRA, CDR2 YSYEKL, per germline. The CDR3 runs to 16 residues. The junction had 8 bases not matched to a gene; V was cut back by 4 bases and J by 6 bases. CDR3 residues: CASSPGQGRVDEKLFF. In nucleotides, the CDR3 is TGCGCCAGCAGCCCGGGACAGGGGAGAGTGGATGAAAAACTGTTTTTT.

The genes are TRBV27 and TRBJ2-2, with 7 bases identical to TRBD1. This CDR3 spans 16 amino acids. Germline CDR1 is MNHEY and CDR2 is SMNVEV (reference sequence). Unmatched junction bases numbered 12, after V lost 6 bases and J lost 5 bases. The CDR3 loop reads CASRILTGALTGELFF. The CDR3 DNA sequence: TGTGCCAGCAGGATATTAACAGGGGCCCTGACCGGGGAGCTGTTTTTT.

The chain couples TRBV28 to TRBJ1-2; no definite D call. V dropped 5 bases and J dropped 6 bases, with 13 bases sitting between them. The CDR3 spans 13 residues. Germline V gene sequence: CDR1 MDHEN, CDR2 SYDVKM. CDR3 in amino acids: CASSRVGLDGYTF. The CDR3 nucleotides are TGTGCCAGCAGTCGGGTCGGACTGGATGGCTACACCTTC.

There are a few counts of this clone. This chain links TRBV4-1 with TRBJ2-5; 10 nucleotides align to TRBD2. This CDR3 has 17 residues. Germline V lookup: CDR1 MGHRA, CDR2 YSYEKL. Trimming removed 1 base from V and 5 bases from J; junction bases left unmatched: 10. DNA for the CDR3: TGCGCCAGCAGCCAAGGTTTGGGGCTAGCGGGAGAGGAGACCCAGTACTTC. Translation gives CASSQGLGLAGEETQYF.

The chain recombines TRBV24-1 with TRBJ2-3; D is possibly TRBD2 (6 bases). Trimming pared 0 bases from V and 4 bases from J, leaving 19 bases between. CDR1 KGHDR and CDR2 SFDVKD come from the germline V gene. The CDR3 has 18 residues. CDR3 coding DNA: TGTGCCACCAGTGATTTGTGGGGGGACCTCCGGGGCCCAGATACGCAGTATTTT. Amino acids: CATSDLWGDLRGPDTQYF.

The CDR3 region is CASSQGGQGRAYEQYF. CDR3 DNA: TGTGCCAGCAGCCAGGGGGGACAGGGTCGTGCCTACGAGCAGTACTTC. The chain uses TRBV16 and TRBJ2-7, with 9 positions matching TRBD1. The length of the CDR3 is 16 residues. Germline V lookup: CDR1 KGHSY, CDR2 FQNENV. The V gene end was trimmed by 3 bases and the J gene end by 2 bases; junction bases not matched to a gene: 8.